This T cell receptor (beta chain) was documented in a study of T cells after yellow fever vaccination. General study points: Weaker, the secondary response had a peak occurring faster, on day 5 versus 15. Researchers cautioned that FACS-sorted repertoires could harbor abundant clonotypes contaminating from the bulk population.

Deletions cut 2 bases from V and 6 bases from J, with 11 bases between. The CDR3 spans 13 residues. The V gene's germline CDR1 is LGHNA and CDR2 YSLEER. TCRdb independently ran MiXCR on the 5' RACE reads; one entry per CDR3 protein. The table lists about 340,000 distinct CDR3 sequences, approximately 12% of them singletons. This clonotype occurred many times. The target antigen is unknown. Material: CD4+ T cells sorted from PBMCs, obtained 15 days after the yellow fever booster vaccination. The chain uses TRBV4-3 and TRBJ2-7, with D unresolved. The receptor was isolated from a man aged 18 to 29 who received the YFV17D yellow fever vaccine. The CDR3 DNA is TGCGCCAGCAGCCAACAATACACGGCCGAGCAGTACTTC. It encodes CASSQQYTAEQYF.